The present T cell receptor beta chain was sequenced within a study of cytomegalovirus exposure and HLA in healthy donors. Study outcomes and limitations: Fewer than 20,000 TCR beta sequences were associated with HLA alleles at 0.05 false discovery rate in a later analysis. Per a later analysis, HLA-associated TCR beta chains showed more clonal expansion than other, equally common TCR beta chains. A missense variant in DCLRE1C was later tied to TCR beta V- and J-gene trimming. Evidence from a later analysis indicated that most CMV-associated TCR beta chains looked HLA-restricted.

In the PCR, 60 Vbeta and 13 Jbeta primers were used. Produced via immunoSEQ multiplex PCR; TCRdb's table is partial and in-frame only. The data contain more than 90,000 clones, 55% to 75% of them singletons. CDR3 length: 17 residues. This clone was picked up one time. Its matching antigen is unknown. Material for sequencing was PBMCs. V and J are TRBV21-1 and TRBJ2-5; the table names TRBD2, a call not compared with the DNA. TRBV21-1 is a pseudogene. The sequence came from a man under 40 in good health and CMV-seropositive. CDR3 sequence: CASSKDRRTRQKGTQYF. The CDR3 DNA sequence: TGTGCCAGCAGCAAAGACCGTCGTACTAGGCAGAAGGGGACCCAGTACTTC.